What follows are 20 T cell receptor beta chains derived from one specimen sequenced in a study of PD-1 and CTLA-4 blockade in melanoma. Profiling relied on immunoSEQ multiplex PCR, and the TCRdb table lists in-frame clones only, not all of them. This table holds approximately 33,000 clones, around 93% found once. The sequencing here drew on CD8+ T cells from peripheral blood, taken from a patient given anti-PD-1 treatment. The origin of the receptors is a human donor with melanoma.

The chain carries TRBV10-1 and TRBJ2-2, with a weak D call TRBD1 (5 bases). Trimming took 2 bases from V and 8 from J, leaving 6 bases between them. Germline CDR1 is WNHNN and CDR2 is SYGVQD (reference sequence). The CDR3 extends over 12 amino acids. The CDR3 bases are TGCGCCAGCAGTGAGGCAGGGGGGGAGCTGTTTTTT. As protein: CASSEAGGELFF.

The table lists this clone with a count of one. The chain joins TRBV6-5 to TRBJ1-3; weak D call: TRBD1 (5 bases). This CDR3 contains 15 residues. The germline V and J ends were trimmed by 1 base and 4 bases, with 11 bases remaining between them. CDR1 MNHEY and CDR2 SVGAGI come from the germline V gene. CDR3 DNA sequence: TGTGCCAGCAGTTACTTGCAGGGTGGGGGAAACACCATATATTTT. It translates to CASSYLQGGGNTIYF.

This clone was seen just once. This sequence joins TRBV13 and TRBJ2-1; D ambiguous. The germline V gene has CDR1 PRHDT and CDR2 FYEKMQ (reference sequence). CDR3 size: 12 residues. V shed 2 bases and J shed 7 bases, with 6 bases lying between them. The CDR3: CASSLFGNEQFF. CDR3 sequence (DNA): TGTGCCAGCAGCTTATTCGGGAATGAGCAGTTCTTC. The full variable domain, completed using reference TRBV13 and TRBJ2-1, is AAGVIQSPRHLIKEKRETATLKCYPIPRHDTVYWYQQGPGQDPQFLISFYEKMQSDKGSIPDRFSAQQFSDYHSELNMSSLELGDSALYFCASSLFGNEQFFGPGTRLTVL.

The chain employs TRBV30 and TRBJ1-1; D uncertain. Germline assignment: CDR1 GTSNPN and CDR2 SVGIG (reference sequence). The V gene lost 0 bases and the J gene lost 0 bases, with 11 bases spanning the gap. This CDR3 has 15 residues. The CDR3 protein is CAWSVSPDLNTEAFF. The CDR3 nucleotides are TGTGCCTGGAGTGTATCACCCGACTTGAACACTGAAGCTTTCTTT.

The chain carries TRBV27 and TRBJ2-2; tentatively, D is TRBD1 (5 bases). Trimming pared 7 bases from V and 7 bases from J, leaving 10 bases between. The germline V gene has CDR1 MNHEY and CDR2 SMNVEV (reference sequence). The CDR3 totals 12 residues. This chain's CDR3 is CASTQGSGELFF. The CDR3 DNA sequence: TGTGCCAGCACCCAGGGAAGCGGGGAGCTGTTTTTT.

The genes are TRBV27 and TRBJ2-7; 9 bases align to TRBD1. The CDR3 has 15 residues. CDR1 is MNHEY and CDR2 is SMNVEV in the germline V gene (reference sequence). V was clipped by 3 bases and J by 7 bases; unmatched bases: 10. CDR3 amino acids: CASSFYQDRGYEQYF. DNA for the CDR3: TGTGCCAGCAGTTTTTATCAGGACAGGGGATATGAGCAGTACTTC.

This chain links TRBV7-8 with TRBJ2-5; 15 bases line up with TRBD2. Trimming at V came to 4 bases and at J to 5 bases, leaving 14 bases not matched to a gene. The CDR3 loop spans 19 amino acids. Germline CDR1 reads SGHVS; CDR2 reads FQNEAQ. CDR3 bases: TGTGCCAGCAGCTCGGGACTAGCGGGAGGCTACATGGGAGGGGAGACCCAGTACTTC. Encoded protein: CASSSGLAGGYMGGETQYF.

With regard to this clone: The sample has other DNA sequences that encode this CDR3 too. The chain couples TRBV12-3 or TRBV12-4 to TRBJ1-1; the D gene is possibly TRBD1 (6 bases). Deletions cut 7 bases from V and 4 bases from J, with 10 bases between. The CDR3 covers 12 residues. The CDR3 DNA is TGTGCCAGCACCGCGGGGGCCACTGAAGCTTTCTTT. Protein sequence: CASTAGATEAFF.

The count of this clone is one. This chain connects TRBV2 to TRBJ1-4; D is unclear. The CDR3 length is 13 residues. The V end lost 7 bases, the J end lost 2 bases, and 8 bases lay between the germline ends. CDR1 is SNHLY and CDR2 is FYNNEI in the germline V gene. CDR3 nucleotides: TGTGCCAGCAAGGCCTGGACTAATGAAAAACTGTTTTTT. Encoded protein: CASKAWTNEKLFF. The variable domain in full, with the rest retrieved from reference TRBV2 and TRBJ1-4, is EPEVTQTPSHQVTQMGQEVILRCVPISNHLYFYWYRQILGQKVEFLVSFYNNEISEKSEIFDDQFSVERPDGSNFTLKIRSTKLEDSAMYFCASKAWTNEKLFFGSGTQLSVL.

The J gene is TRBJ1-1, the V gene TRBV6-5; 9 bases align to TRBD1. Germline-derived CDR1 and CDR2 are MNHEY and SVGAGI. The CDR3 is 14 amino acids. The V segment lost 6 bases and the J segment 5 bases; nucleotides outside the gene matches: 7. CDR3 residues: CASSSQGARTEAFF. The CDR3 DNA is TGTGCCAGCAGCTCACAGGGGGCGAGAACTGAAGCTTTCTTT.

The rearrangement links TRBV13 to TRBJ1-1, with TRBD1 matching over 9 bases. Germline V gene data show CDR1 as PRHDT and CDR2 as FYEKMQ (reference sequence). Unmatched junction bases numbered 6, after V lost 3 bases and J lost 4 bases. The CDR3 is 15 amino acids. CDR3 protein: CASSFATGGFTEAFF. The CDR3 coding sequence is TGTGCCAGCAGCTTCGCGACAGGGGGATTCACTGAAGCTTTCTTT.

This chain joins TRBV28 and TRBJ2-1, with D possibly called TRBD1 or TRBD2 (5 bases each). Per germline, CDR1 MDHEN and CDR2 SYDVKM. This CDR3 contains 15 residues. The germline V and J ends were trimmed by 6 bases and 6 bases, with 18 bases remaining between them. CDR3 amino acids: CASSPEGRHTNEQFF. The DNA for the CDR3 is TGTGCCAGCAGCCCAGAGGGACGGCATACCAATGAGCAGTTCTTC.

V gene TRBV9 combines with J gene TRBJ1-2; 7 nucleotides agree with TRBD1. CDR1 and CDR2 from the germline V gene are SGDLS and YYNGEE. After removal of 2 bases from V and 8 bases from J, the junction contained 6 bases not matched to a gene. The CDR3 runs 13 residues. This CDR3 reads CASSVRSGGGYTF. CDR3 nucleotide sequence: TGTGCCAGCAGCGTTCGCTCAGGGGGAGGCTACACCTTC. Filled out from reference TRBV9 and TRBJ1-2, the complete variable domain reads DSGVTQTPKHLITATGQRVTLRCSPRSGDLSVYWYQQSLDQGLQFLIQYYNGEERAKGNILERFSAQQFPDLHSELNLSSLELGDSALYFCASSVRSGGGYTFGSGTRLTVV.

Details on this clone: One end of the junction fails to match germline, which may point to a read error. The chain uses TRBV29-1 and TRBJ1-2; 7 bases match TRBD1. The CDR3 length is 14 residues. Germline CDR1 and CDR2: SQVTM and ANQGSEA. DNA for the CDR3: TGCAGCGTTGTGGGGATACAGGGGAACTCTGGCTACACCTTC. It translates to CSVVGIQGNSGYTF.

The rearrangement links TRBV28 to TRBJ2-4, with TRBD1 as a possible D gene (5 bases). The CDR3 length is 15 residues. With 6 bases removed from V and 2 bases from J, the gap between germline ends came to 14 bases. Germline CDR1 and CDR2: MDHEN and SYDVKM. The CDR3 nucleotides read TGTGCCAGCAGCTCCCCGACAGACACCAAAAACATTCAGTACTTC. It codes for CASSSPTDTKNIQYF. The complete variable domain, with remaining parts taken from reference TRBV28 and TRBJ2-4, reads DVKVTQSSRYLVKRTGEKVFLECVQDMDHENMFWYRQDPGLGLRLIYFSYDVKMKEKGDIPEGYSVSREKKERFSLILESASTNQTSMYLCASSSPTDTKNIQYFGAGTRLSVL.

This chain uses TRBV19 with TRBJ2-6; D is possibly TRBD1 (6 bases). The CDR3 runs to 17 residues. Germline-derived CDR1 and CDR2 are LNHDA and SQIVND (reference sequence). V lost 5 bases, J lost 2 bases, and 16 bases lay in between. The chain's CDR3 is CASSSGTRKTGANVLTF. The CDR3, as DNA: TGTGCCAGTAGTTCCGGGACACGTAAAACTGGGGCCAACGTCCTGACTTTC.

This clone showed up just once. The chain employs TRBV10-2 and TRBJ1-5; no definite D call. There are 13 residues in the CDR3. Germline-derived CDR1 and CDR2 are WSHSY and SAAADI. The ends were cut back, 2 bases at V and 3 bases at J, with 5 bases in the middle. In DNA form, the CDR3 reads TGCGCCAGCAGTGAGACAGACAATCAGCCCCAGCATTTT. Its protein is CASSETDNQPQHF.

The chain has TRBV7-9 and TRBJ2-7; D gene uncertain. Trimming stripped 5 bases from V and 7 bases from J, with 12 bases between. The germline CDR1 and CDR2 sequences are SEHNR and FQNEAQ (reference sequence). This CDR3 is 12 amino acids long. CDR3 DNA: TGTGCCAGCAGCCCCGTACCTCTGGAGCAGTACTTC. Translated: CASSPVPLEQYF.

The V gene is TRBV13, the J gene TRBJ1-2; D perhaps matches TRBD1 (5 bases). Germline values: CDR1 PRHDT, CDR2 FYEKMQ (reference sequence). V dropped 3 bases and J dropped 3 bases, with 17 bases sitting between them. The CDR3 has 16 residues. The CDR3 DNA sequence: TGTGCCAGCAGCTTTGGGACCGGGATAGGGGACTATGGCTACACCTTC. Translation: CASSFGTGIGDYGYTF.

The chain couples TRBV6-1 to TRBJ2-7; D may be TRBD1 or TRBD2 (5 bases each). Germline CDR1 reads MNHNS; CDR2 reads SASEGT. The CDR3 runs to 15 residues. With 1 base removed from V and 3 bases from J, the gap between germline ends came to 13 bases. CDR3 region: CASSEDDGTLYEQYF. In DNA form, the CDR3 reads TGTGCCAGCAGTGAAGACGACGGGACCCTCTACGAGCAGTACTTC.